The TCR beta chain described here comes from a study of cytotoxic CD8 clonotypes in ibrutinib-treated CLL. Study context: Complete response was seen in 2 patients and partial in some 25; about twelve progressed and 14 stayed remitted after a median roughly 70 months. General study findings and limits: Clonality was elevated at ibrutinib response and had returned toward baseline at progression.

In regard to this clone: Its antigen is unidentified.

Sequencing was performed with immunoSEQ multiplex PCR; in TCRdb, only in-frame clones are kept and a portion is missing. Of around 70,000 clones in the sample, 90% are singletons; the top ten hold just over 3%. Genomic DNA in a quantity of about 2 micrograms was derived from cryopreserved PBMCs for TCR beta libraries. Looked up from germline, CDR1 is SGHDN and CDR2 is FVKESK. V dropped 3 bases and J dropped 0 bases, with 14 bases sitting between them. This CDR3 has 16 amino acids. Sequencing was performed on PBMCs, taken after 12 months of ibrutinib treatment. This clonotype was sampled from a human donor with chronic lymphocytic leukemia. The rearrangement uses TRBV14 and TRBJ1-1; maybe TRBD1 (6 bases). CDR3 coding DNA: TGTGCCAGCAGCCATCGCAGACAGGTCATGAACACTGAAGCTTTCTTT. Its translation: CASSHRRQVMNTEAFF.